This T cell receptor beta chain appears in the sequencing data of a study of blood T cell repertoires in COVID-19. On the study more broadly: The analysed material was cDNA or gDNA that came from T cells, B-cell-depleted T cells, or PBMCs.

A Seattle source enrolled patients during active infection and followed them longitudinally. The CDR3 runs to 14 residues. Germline CDR1 and CDR2: LNHDA and SQIVND (reference sequence). V trimming: 7 bases; J trimming: 2 bases; junction bases outside the gene matches: 5. Original handling: Estimation of nucleated cell counts relied on the amplification of reference gene primers. Method: immunoSEQ multiplex PCR; TCRdb's copy keeps in-frame clones and lacks some. V, J and clone size are those of that table, while D and trimming were read from the DNA. This sample has 250,000 to 300,000 clones; more than 70% occur once, and the top ten carry 11%.

The chain uses TRBV19 and TRBJ1-2; 9 nucleotides match TRBD1. This TCR was recovered from a woman aged 25 to 39 with COVID-19, enrolled during active disease. The sample consisted of peripheral blood. The CDR3 region has the DNA TGTGCCAGTACCCCCGGGACAGGGAACTATGGCTACACCTTC. As protein: CASTPGTGNYGYTF. Variable domain in full (rest from reference TRBV19 and TRBJ1-2): DGGITQSPKYLFRKEGQNVTLSCEQNLNHDAMYWYRQDPGQGLRLIYYSQIVNDFQKGDIAEGYSVSREKKESFPLTVTSAQKNPTAFYLCASTPGTGNYGYTFGSGTRLTVV.